This TCR beta chain was captured by sequencing in a study of Tregs in tolerant kidney transplant recipients (dated by TCRdb to about 2019). Regarding the study in general: The study used TCRbeta sequencing to identify donor-specific regulatory T cells before combined kidney and bone marrow transplantation, then tracked those cells after transplant. TCRbeta repertoire sequencing was used in a few healthy controls to compare several methods for expanding Tregs specific for an allogeneic donor. Paper-wide results and their limitations: The study was limited by small patient numbers, and the findings need validation in larger populations and under other immunosuppression protocols. Expanding Tregs with activated donor B cells appeared to identify the most biologically relevant and donor-specific TCRbeta repertoire. Biological reproducibility was not directly addressed, though technical replication error appeared minimal.

On this clone: What antigen it recognizes has not been identified. Mismatch with germline at one junction end may stem from a read error.

Genomic DNA was extracted from sorted cells with the QIAGEN DNeasy Blood and Tissue Kit for TCRbeta CDR3 sequencing. High-throughput TCRbeta CDR3 sequencing was carried out commercially through immunoSEQ, with PCR amplification with bias correction and internal controls included. As for how the authors treated the data: Unique productive TCRbeta sequences were defined by CDR3 nucleotide sequence when primers matched and otherwise by CDR3 amino acid sequence together with Vbeta and Jbeta genes. To correct for sorting error, sequences found in more than one sorted population at a frequency ratio of 2:1 or less were discarded, and the remaining shared sequences were assigned to the population with the higher frequency. A sequence was defined as donor-reactive if the sequence was expanded at least 5-fold in CFSE-low cells compared with unstimulated cells and had a frequency of at least 0.01% in CFSE-low cells. Repertoire divergence was quantified by Jensen-Shannon divergence calculated from the top 100 TCRbeta sequences ranked by frequency. When a sample had multiple sequencing runs, each run was corrected for sorting error separately and the runs were then pooled. Entries here come from immuneACCESS through TCRdb and include only in-frame sequences with V and J called. Some clones fail to appear in such tables; in the studies checked, an unresolved V gene covers under half of the shortfall, and the cause of the remainder is unknown. For V, J and clone size, that table is used; D and trimming come from the DNA. The sample table contains 85,000 to 95,000 clones; only one count was recorded for 85% to 95% of them. The ten most abundant clones make up over 3.5% of the sample.

Unstimulated Tregs (CD4+CD25+CD127-), CD4+ non-Tregs (CD4+CD25-), CD4 and CD8 cells were FACS-sorted from thawed PBMCs. Blood from healthy controls was obtained either as purchased buffy coats or from healthy volunteers. Healthy control blood was separated into PBMCs by Ficoll density gradient and cryopreserved, and patient PBMCs were collected both before and after transplant. From the cysteine through the phenylalanine, the CDR3 covers 16 amino acids. Just the 48-base CDR3 DNA is kept, in frame starting at base 1. CDR1 and CDR2 are read off the germline V gene (reference sequence) as SSHAT and FNYEAQ.

The V gene is TRBV7-7 and the J gene is TRBJ2-7; 8 of the junction bases match TRBD1. Sequenced: CD8+ T cells from blood. The receptor's source is a human donor in good health. CDR3 loop: CASSLEVQGAVYEQYF. The DNA sequence is given as TGTGCTAGCAGCTTAGAGGTCCAGGGGGCGGTCTACGAGCAGTACTTC.